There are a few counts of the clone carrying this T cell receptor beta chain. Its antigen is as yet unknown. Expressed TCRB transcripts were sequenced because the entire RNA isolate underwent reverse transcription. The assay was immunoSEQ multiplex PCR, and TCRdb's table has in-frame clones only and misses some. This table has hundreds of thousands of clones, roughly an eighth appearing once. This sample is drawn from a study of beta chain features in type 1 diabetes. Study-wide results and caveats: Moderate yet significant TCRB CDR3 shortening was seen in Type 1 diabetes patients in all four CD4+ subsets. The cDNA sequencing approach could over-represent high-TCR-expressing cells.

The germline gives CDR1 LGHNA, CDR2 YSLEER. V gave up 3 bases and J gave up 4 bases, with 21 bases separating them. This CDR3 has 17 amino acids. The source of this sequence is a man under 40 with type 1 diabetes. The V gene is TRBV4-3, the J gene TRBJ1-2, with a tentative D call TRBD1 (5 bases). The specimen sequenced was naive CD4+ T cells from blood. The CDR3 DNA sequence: TGCGCCAGCAGCCATGACTTCTCACAGGTTACGACCTATGGCTACACCTTC. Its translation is CASSHDFSQVTTYGYTF.